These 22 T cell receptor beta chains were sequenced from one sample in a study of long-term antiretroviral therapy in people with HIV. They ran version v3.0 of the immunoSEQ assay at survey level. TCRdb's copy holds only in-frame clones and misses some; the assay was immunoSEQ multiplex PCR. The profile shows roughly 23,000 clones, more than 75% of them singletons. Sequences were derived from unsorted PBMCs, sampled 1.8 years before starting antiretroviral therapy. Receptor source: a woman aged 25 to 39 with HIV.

The CDR3 DNA follows: TGTGCCAGCAGTGGATCTTGGGGCGAGCAGTACGTC. Protein product: CASSGSWGEQYV. This chain connects TRBV27 to TRBJ2-7; D is undetermined. The CDR3 runs 12 residues. Germline V gene sequence: CDR1 MNHEY, CDR2 SMNVEV (reference sequence). The germline V and J ends were trimmed by 5 bases and 6 bases, with 11 bases remaining between them.

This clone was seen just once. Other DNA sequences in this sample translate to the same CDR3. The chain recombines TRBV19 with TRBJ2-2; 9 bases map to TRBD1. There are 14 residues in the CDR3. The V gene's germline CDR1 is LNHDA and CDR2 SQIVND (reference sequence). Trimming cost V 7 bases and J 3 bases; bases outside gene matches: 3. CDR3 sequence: CASKGQGDTGELFF. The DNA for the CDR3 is TGTGCCAGTAAGGGACAGGGTGACACCGGGGAGCTGTTTTTT.

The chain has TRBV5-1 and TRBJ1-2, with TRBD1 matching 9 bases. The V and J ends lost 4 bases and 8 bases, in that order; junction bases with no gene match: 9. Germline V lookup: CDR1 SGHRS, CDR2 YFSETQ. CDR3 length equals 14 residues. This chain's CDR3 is CASSLDRGSGGYTF. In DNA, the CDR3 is TGCGCCAGCAGCCTCGACAGGGGGTCGGGCGGCTACACCTTC.

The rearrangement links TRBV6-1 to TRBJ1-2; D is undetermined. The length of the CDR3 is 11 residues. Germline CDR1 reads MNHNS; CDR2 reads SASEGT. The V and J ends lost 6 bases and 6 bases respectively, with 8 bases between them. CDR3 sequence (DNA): TGTGCCAGCAGCCAAGACAATGGCTACACCTTC. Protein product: CASSQDNGYTF.

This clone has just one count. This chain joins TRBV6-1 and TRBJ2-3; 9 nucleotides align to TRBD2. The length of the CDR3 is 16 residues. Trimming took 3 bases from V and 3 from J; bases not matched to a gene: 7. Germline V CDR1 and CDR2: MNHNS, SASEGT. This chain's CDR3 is CASSDHSGGSTDTQYF. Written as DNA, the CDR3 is TGTGCCAGCAGTGATCACAGCGGGGGGTCAACAGATACGCAGTATTTT.

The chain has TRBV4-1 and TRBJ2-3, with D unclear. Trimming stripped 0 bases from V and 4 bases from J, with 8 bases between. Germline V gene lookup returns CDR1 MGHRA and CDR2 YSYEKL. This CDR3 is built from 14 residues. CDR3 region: CASSQDRRADTQYF. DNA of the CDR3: TGCGCCAGCAGCCAAGATAGACGGGCAGATACGCAGTATTTT.

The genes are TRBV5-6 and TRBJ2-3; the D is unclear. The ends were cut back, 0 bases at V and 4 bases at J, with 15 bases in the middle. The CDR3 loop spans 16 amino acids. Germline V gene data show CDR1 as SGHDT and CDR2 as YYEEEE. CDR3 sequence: CASSLVTRIRPDTQYF. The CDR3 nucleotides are TGTGCCAGCAGCTTGGTTACCAGGATCCGCCCAGATACGCAGTATTTT.

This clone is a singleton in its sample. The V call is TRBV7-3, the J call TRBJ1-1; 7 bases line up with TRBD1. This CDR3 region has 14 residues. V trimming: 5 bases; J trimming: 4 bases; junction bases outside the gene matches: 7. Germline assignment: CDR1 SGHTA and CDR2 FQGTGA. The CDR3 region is CASSIQGPSTEAFF. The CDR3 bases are TGTGCCAGCAGCATACAGGGGCCCTCCACTGAAGCTTTCTTT.

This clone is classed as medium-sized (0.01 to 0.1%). This CDR3 is CASSIGRYNEQFF. The CDR3 nucleotides read TGTGCCAGTAGTATAGGCCGCTACAATGAGCAGTTCTTC. The chain couples TRBV19 to TRBJ2-1; D ambiguous. V was clipped by 1 base and J by 3 bases, with 4 bases between them. The CDR3 has 13 amino acids. Germline assignment: CDR1 LNHDA and CDR2 SQIVND (reference sequence).

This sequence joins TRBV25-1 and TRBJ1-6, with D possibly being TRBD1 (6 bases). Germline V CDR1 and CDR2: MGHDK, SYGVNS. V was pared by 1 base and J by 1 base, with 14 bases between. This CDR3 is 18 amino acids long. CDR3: CASSELHRAGSYNSPLHF. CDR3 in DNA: TGTGCCAGCAGTGAATTGCACAGGGCGGGTTCCTATAATTCACCCCTCCACTTT.

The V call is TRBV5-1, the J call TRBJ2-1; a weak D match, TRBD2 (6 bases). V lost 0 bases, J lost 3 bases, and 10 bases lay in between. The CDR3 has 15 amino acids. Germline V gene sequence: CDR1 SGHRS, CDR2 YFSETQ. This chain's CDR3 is CASSLGGTLYNEQFF. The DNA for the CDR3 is TGCGCCAGCAGCTTGGGCGGGACCCTCTACAATGAGCAGTTCTTC.

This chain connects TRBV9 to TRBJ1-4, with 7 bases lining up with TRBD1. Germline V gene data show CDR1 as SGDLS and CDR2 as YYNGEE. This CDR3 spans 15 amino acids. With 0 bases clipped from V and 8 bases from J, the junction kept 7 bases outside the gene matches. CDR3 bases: TGTGCCAGCAGCGTAGCTGGGACAGAAGGGGAAAAACTGTTTTTT. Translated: CASSVAGTEGEKLFF.

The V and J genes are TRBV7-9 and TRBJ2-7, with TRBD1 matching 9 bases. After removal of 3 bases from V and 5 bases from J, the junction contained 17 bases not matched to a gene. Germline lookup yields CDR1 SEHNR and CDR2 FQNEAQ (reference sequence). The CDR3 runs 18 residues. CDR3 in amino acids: CASSLTGGISPNRNEQYV. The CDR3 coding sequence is TGTGCCAGCAGCTTGACAGGGGGGATCTCTCCCAACCGGAACGAGCAGTACGTC.

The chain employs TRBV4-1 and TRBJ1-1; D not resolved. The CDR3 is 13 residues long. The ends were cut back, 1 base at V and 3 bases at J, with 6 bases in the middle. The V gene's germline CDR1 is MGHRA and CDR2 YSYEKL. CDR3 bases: TGCGCCAGCAGCCAAGTATTCGACACTGAAGCTTTCTTT. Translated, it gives CASSQVFDTEAFF.

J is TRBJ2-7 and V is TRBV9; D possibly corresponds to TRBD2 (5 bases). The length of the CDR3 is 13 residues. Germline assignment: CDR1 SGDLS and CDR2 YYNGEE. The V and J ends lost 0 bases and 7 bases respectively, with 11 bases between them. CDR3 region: CASSVETEEEQYF. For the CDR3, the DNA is TGTGCCAGCAGCGTAGAAACGGAGGAGGAGCAGTACTTC. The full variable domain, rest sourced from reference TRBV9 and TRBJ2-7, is DSGVTQTPKHLITATGQRVTLRCSPRSGDLSVYWYQQSLDQGLQFLIQYYNGEERAKGNILERFSAQQFPDLHSELNLSSLELGDSALYFCASSVETEEEQYFGPGTRLTVT.

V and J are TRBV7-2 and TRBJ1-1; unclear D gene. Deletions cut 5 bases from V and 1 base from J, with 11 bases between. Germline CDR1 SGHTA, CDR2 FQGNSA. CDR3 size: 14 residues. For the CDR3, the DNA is TGTGCCAGCAGCCCACACCCGAGGAACACTGAAGCTTTCTTT. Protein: CASSPHPRNTEAFF.

This CDR3 is CASSRTVTSGGSTYEQYF. CDR3 sequence (DNA): TGTGCCAGCAGCCGAACCGTGACTAGCGGGGGGTCCACCTACGAGCAGTACTTC. The chain couples TRBV7-8 to TRBJ2-7, with 13 positions matching TRBD2. V was clipped by 5 bases and J by 2 bases; unmatched bases: 12. CDR1 is SGHVS and CDR2 is FQNEAQ in the germline V gene. The CDR3 length is 18 residues. The full variable domain, with the rest looked up from reference TRBV7-8 and TRBJ2-7, is GAGVSQSPRYKVAKRGQDVALRCDPISGHVSLFWYQQALGQGPEFLTYFQNEAQLDKSGLPSDRFFAERPEGSVSTLKIQRTQQEDSAVYLCASSRTVTSGGSTYEQYFGPGTRLTVT.

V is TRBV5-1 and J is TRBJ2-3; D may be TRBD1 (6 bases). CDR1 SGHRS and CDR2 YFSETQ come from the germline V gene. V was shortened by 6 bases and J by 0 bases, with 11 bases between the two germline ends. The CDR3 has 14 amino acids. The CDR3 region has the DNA TGCGCCAGCACGGACAGATTTAGCACAGATACGCAGTATTTT. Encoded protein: CASTDRFSTDTQYF.

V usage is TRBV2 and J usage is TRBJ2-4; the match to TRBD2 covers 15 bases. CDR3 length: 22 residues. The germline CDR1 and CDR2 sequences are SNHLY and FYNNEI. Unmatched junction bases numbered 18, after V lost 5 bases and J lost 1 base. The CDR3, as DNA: TGTGCCAGCAGTCAGGGACTAGCGGGGGGTCCTATACCGGCGAGGGCCAAAAACATTCAGTACTTC. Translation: CASSQGLAGGPIPARAKNIQYF. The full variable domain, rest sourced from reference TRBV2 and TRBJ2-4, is EPEVTQTPSHQVTQMGQEVILRCVPISNHLYFYWYRQILGQKVEFLVSFYNNEISEKSEIFDDQFSVERPDGSNFTLKIRSTKLEDSAMYFCASSQGLAGGPIPARAKNIQYFGAGTRLSVL.

The CDR3 is CASSLPMGTGYTF. For the CDR3, the DNA is TGTGCCAGCAGCTTGCCAATGGGGACTGGCTACACCTTC. The rearrangement links TRBV11-2 to TRBJ1-2, with D possibly being TRBD1 (5 bases). The CDR3 loop spans 13 amino acids. CDR1 and CDR2 from the germline V gene are SGHAT and FQNNGV. V gave up 3 bases and J gave up 7 bases, with 12 bases separating them.

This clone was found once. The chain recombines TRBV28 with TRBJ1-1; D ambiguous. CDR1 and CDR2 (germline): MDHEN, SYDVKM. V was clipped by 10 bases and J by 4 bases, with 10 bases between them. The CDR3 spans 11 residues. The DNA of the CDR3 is TGTGCCACAAGCGGTGGCACTGAAGCTTTCTTT. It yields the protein CATSGGTEAFF. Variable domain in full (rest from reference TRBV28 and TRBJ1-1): DVKVTQSSRYLVKRTGEKVFLECVQDMDHENMFWYRQDPGLGLRLIYFSYDVKMKEKGDIPEGYSVSREKKERFSLILESASTNQTSMYLCATSGGTEAFFGQGTRLTVV.

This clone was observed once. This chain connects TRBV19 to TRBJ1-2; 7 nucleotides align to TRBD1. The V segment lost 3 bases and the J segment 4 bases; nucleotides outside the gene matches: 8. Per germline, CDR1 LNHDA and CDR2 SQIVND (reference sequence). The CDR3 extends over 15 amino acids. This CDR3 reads CASSIGEGAGYGYTF. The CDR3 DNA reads TGTGCCAGTAGTATTGGAGAGGGGGCAGGCTATGGCTACACCTTC.